This T cell receptor (beta chain) was identified in a study of blood T cell repertoires in COVID-19. The wider study: Whether acute or convalescent, the COVID-19 samples came from the United States, Italy and Spain. Nucleic acid was either cDNA or gDNA, and it came from T cells, B-cell-depleted T cells, or PBMCs.

Germline CDR1 ENHRY, CDR2 SYGVKD. Trimming removed 3 bases at V and 6 bases at J, with 6 bases between. The CDR3 is 12 amino acids. In the original workflow: Reference gene primers were amplified, and this amplification served to estimate nucleated cell counts. Generated by immunoSEQ multiplex PCR, the TCRdb table keeps only in-frame clones and is missing some. The DNA was the basis for D and trimming; V, J and clone size are from that table. Of some 340,000 clones in the sample, roughly 85% were seen once. The material sequenced was peripheral blood. The chain recombines TRBV10-3 with TRBJ2-4; a weak D match, TRBD1 (6 bases). This clonotype was obtained from a woman under 30 with acute or convalescent COVID-19. Here the CDR3 reads CAISEQGNIQYF. The CDR3 region has the DNA TGTGCCATCAGTGAACAGGGAAACATTCAGTACTTC.